This TCR beta chain stems from a study of cytomegalovirus exposure and HLA in healthy donors. Study overall: Early release data held 75 million to 100 million unique TCRs from HLA-typed donors.

Donors sampled were nominally healthy, though unrecorded immune exposures were likely. With regard to this clone: The antigen remains undetermined.

Study outcomes and limitations: TCR beta V- and J-gene trimming was later associated with a missense DCLRE1C variant. TRBV6-2, TRBV6-3 and other indistinguishable V segments were excluded.

The germline V and J ends were trimmed by 9 bases and 11 bases, with 20 bases remaining between them. Looked up from germline, CDR1 is LNHDA and CDR2 is SQIVND (reference sequence). The CDR3 sequence is 13 residues long. The study ran its PCR with 60 Vbeta and 13 Jbeta primers. Assay: immunoSEQ multiplex PCR; the TCRdb copy retains only in-frame clones and omits some. Its listing shows under 95,000 clones. Material: PBMCs. The chain employs TRBV19 and TRBJ1-5, with D perhaps TRBD1 (6 bases). The source is a female donor in good health and CMV-seropositive. DNA for the CDR3: TGTGCCAGGTCGGACAGTCGAGGTAGGGCCCAGCATTTT. Protein sequence: CARSDSRGRAQHF.